This TCR beta chain originates from a study of T cell repertoires in cytomegalovirus infection. Study information: CMV epitopes in the study were HLA-C-restricted (recently identified) and HLA-B-restricted (well studied). Signatures in public TCR beta sequences pointed to both CMV infection and matching HLA type. Whole-study results and caveats: CMV-specific TCR beta clonotypes restricted by HLA-C dominated the ex vivo response. Identification of carriers of CMV plus the relevant HLA was achieved through cumulative public TCR beta family frequency.

As for this clonotype: The antigen is not known.

From the reads, TCRdb called clonotypes with MiXCR, one entry per CDR3 protein. The sample includes around 710,000 distinct CDR3 sequences, almost 30% of them seen just once. CDR1 SGHAT and CDR2 FQDESV come from the germline V gene (reference sequence). Germline trimming cut 3 bases from V and 3 bases from J; bases unmatched to any gene: 7. The CDR3 loop spans 15 amino acids. The gene calls are TRBV11-1 and TRBJ2-5, with 7 nucleotides matching TRBD1. This clonotype was sampled from a human donor in good health (CMV status not recorded). Some clones in this sample may be carry-over from other donors' samples. This specimen was cultured CD8+ T cells from PBMCs, taken from culture after CMV antigen stimulation. Here the CDR3 reads CASSLVTGPKETQYF. CDR3 nucleotide sequence: TGTGCCAGCAGCTTGGTGACAGGGCCTAAAGAGACCCAGTACTTC.